What follows are 18 T cell receptor beta chains derived from one specimen sequenced in a study of CD8 T cells in ankylosing spondylitis. Study-wide points: Apparently characteristic of ankylosing spondylitis blood was a TCR beta motif (about 8 highly homologous variants).

TCRdb called the 5' RACE reads again in MiXCR, with one record for every CDR3 protein. The table shows some 700,000 distinct CDR3 sequences, with under 20% occurring only once. No antigen is known for these receptors. The sample taken for sequencing was blood, either unsorted or a sorted T cell fraction (not recorded which). These receptors came from a male donor with ankylosing spondylitis.

The chain links TRBV3-1 to TRBJ2-1; 10 bases match TRBD2. The CDR3 contains 18 residues. V was clipped by 2 bases and J by 7 bases; unmatched bases: 14. Germline CDR1 reads LGHDT; CDR2 reads YNNKEL (reference sequence). The CDR3 region has the DNA TGTGCCAGCAGCCAAAACCCTCTCCCAGCGGGGGGGCGAAATGAGCAGTTCTTC. Its translation: CASSQNPLPAGGRNEQFF.

This sequence joins TRBV6-1 and TRBJ2-5; D is undetermined. V was clipped by 6 bases and J by 3 bases, with 17 bases between them. Germline CDR1 MNHNS, CDR2 SASEGT. The CDR3 has 15 amino acids. The CDR3 bases are TGTGCCAGCAGCTTCGGATTTCGTACCGAAGAGACCCAGTACTTC. Translating it yields CASSFGFRTEETQYF.

The J gene is TRBJ1-5, the V gene TRBV7-2; the D is unclear. Germline V gives CDR1 SGHTA, CDR2 FQGNSA. The germline V and J ends were trimmed by 6 bases and 3 bases, with 12 bases remaining between them. The CDR3 spans 14 residues. CDR3 sequence: CASSWTALNQPQHF. The CDR3 nucleotides are TGTGCCAGCAGTTGGACTGCCCTCAATCAGCCCCAGCATTTT.

The genes are TRBV20-1 and TRBJ2-7, with 11 bases that match TRBD2. V dropped 0 bases and J dropped 2; count of bases not matched to a gene: 6. The length of the CDR3 is 16 residues. Germline V lookup: CDR1 DFQATT, CDR2 SNEGSKA (reference sequence). CDR3 sequence (DNA): TGCAGTGCTAGAGATTTGACTAGCGGGGCTCCCTACGAGCAGTACTTC. Translation: CSARDLTSGAPYEQYF.

This clonotype was counted at least ten times. The genes are TRBV4-3 and TRBJ1-1; D gene unclear. Germline values: CDR1 LGHNA, CDR2 YSLEER. V shed 1 base and J shed 2 bases, with 11 bases lying between them. This CDR3 has 15 amino acids. CDR3 coding DNA: TGCGCCAGCAGCCAAGGGGCCGGGGTCAACACTGAAGCTTTCTTT. Translating gives CASSQGAGVNTEAFF.

The chain recombines TRBV4-2 with TRBJ2-4, with 11 nucleotides matching TRBD2. The ends lost 0 bases at V and 0 bases at J; junction bases unmatched: 4. The CDR3 sequence is 18 residues long. Germline V gene sequence: CDR1 LGHNA, CDR2 YNFKEQ. CDR3 residues: CASSQEGTSGVAKNIQYF. In nucleotides, the CDR3 is TGTGCCAGCAGCCAAGAAGGGACTAGCGGCGTAGCCAAAAACATTCAGTACTTC.

A few counts support this clonotype. The chain combines TRBV5-1 with TRBJ1-1, with D hard to call. Trimming removed 6 bases from V and 0 bases from J, with 3 bases in between. Germline V gene sequence: CDR1 SGHRS, CDR2 YFSETQ. The length of the CDR3 is 11 residues. The chain's CDR3 is CASKLNTEAFF. In DNA, the CDR3 is TGCGCCAGCAAATTGAACACTGAAGCTTTCTTT. Filled out from reference TRBV5-1 and TRBJ1-1, the complete variable domain reads KAGVTQTPRYLIKTRGQQVTLSCSPISGHRSVSWYQQTPGQGLQFLFEYFSETQRNKGNFPGRFSGRQFSNSRSEMNVSTLELGDSALYLCASKLNTEAFFGQGTRLTVV.

Concerning this clonotype itself: One end of the junction fails to match germline, which may point to a read error. The genes are TRBV4-2 and TRBJ1-3, with D hard to call. The CDR3 loop spans 15 amino acids. Germline V lookup: CDR1 LGHNA, CDR2 YNFKEQ. The CDR3 loop is CASSQERAVGNTIFF. Here the CDR3 DNA reads TGTGCCAGCAGCCAAGAGAGGGCCGTCGGAAACACCATATTTTTT.

The gene calls are TRBV6-2 or TRBV6-3 and TRBJ1-1; the D gene is possibly TRBD1 (6 bases). With 7 bases removed from V and 4 bases from J, the gap between germline ends came to 19 bases. Germline V gene sequence: CDR1 MNHEY, CDR2 SVGEGT. The length of the CDR3 is 15 residues. The CDR3 bases are TGTGCCAGCACCGGACAGTCCCCGGGAGGCACTGAAGCTTTCTTT. Translation: CASTGQSPGGTEAFF.

In nucleotides, the CDR3 is TGCAGTGCGCAGGGGGGGTTATCCTACAATGAGCAGTTCTTC. It is translated as CSAQGGLSYNEQFF. The chain couples TRBV20-1 to TRBJ2-1, with D possibly being TRBD1 or TRBD2 (7 bases each). This CDR3 is 14 amino acids long. Germline CDR1 DFQATT, CDR2 SNEGSKA (reference sequence). Trimming shortened V by 6 bases and J by 1 base, and 13 bases separated the two germline ends.

In this sample, this clonotype turned up a few times. The CDR3, as DNA: TGTGCCTGGAGTGAGTCTTCAGGGGGTCAGCCCCAGCATTTT. Its protein is CAWSESSGGQPQHF. The genes are TRBV30 and TRBJ1-5; TRBD1 matches 7 bases. CDR1 GTSNPN and CDR2 SVGIG come from the germline V gene (reference sequence). V lost 1 base to trimming and J lost 6 bases; unmatched junction nucleotides: 6. The length of the CDR3 is 14 residues. Variable domain in full (rest from reference TRBV30 and TRBJ1-5): SQTIHQWPATLVQPVGSPLSLECTVEGTSNPNLYWYRQAAGRGLQLLFYSVGIGQISSEVPQNLSASRPQDRQFILSSKKLLLSDSGFYLCAWSESSGGQPQHFGDGTRLSIL.

The J gene is TRBJ2-7, the V gene TRBV20-1, with D possibly called TRBD1 or TRBD2 (7 bases each). In germline, CDR1 is DFQATT, CDR2 SNEGSKA (reference sequence). Trimming took 6 bases from V and 6 from J, leaving 15 bases between them. The CDR3 sequence is 12 residues long. CDR3 sequence: CSAHRGGREQYF. CDR3 in DNA: TGCAGTGCACACAGGGGAGGGCGCGAGCAGTACTTC.

This chain links TRBV5-1 with TRBJ2-5, with D possibly TRBD1 on 5 matching bases. The V end was cut by 7 bases, the J end by 3 bases, with 16 bases between. This CDR3 is 14 amino acids long. The germline V gene has CDR1 SGHRS and CDR2 YFSETQ. Here the CDR3 reads CASRAYGREETQYF. CDR3 nucleotides: TGCGCCAGCCGAGCCTACGGCAGGGAAGAGACCCAGTACTTC.

In this sample, this clonotype turned up many times. The J gene is TRBJ2-5, the V gene TRBV11-2; TRBD2 agrees at 8 bases. The CDR3 has 14 residues. Trimming took 6 bases from V and 1 from J; bases not matched to a gene: 4. CDR1 SGHAT and CDR2 FQNNGV come from the germline V gene. The DNA of the CDR3 is TGTGCCAGCAGTCCACTAGCGGTCCAAGAGACCCAGTACTTC. Translation: CASSPLAVQETQYF.

The V gene is TRBV29-1, the J gene TRBJ2-7; 8 positions agree with TRBD1. CDR3 length equals 12 residues. Looked up from germline, CDR1 is SQVTM and CDR2 is ANQGSEA. V lost 4 bases and J lost 2; bases outside the gene matches: 1. For the CDR3, the DNA is TGCAGCGTTGTGACAGGGGCCTACGAGCAGTACTTC. Its translation is CSVVTGAYEQYF.

The chain joins TRBV24-1 to TRBJ2-3; unclear D gene. The CDR3 length is 15 residues. Germline V gene lookup returns CDR1 KGHDR and CDR2 SFDVKD. V lost 3 bases, J lost 0 bases, and 9 bases lay in between. CDR3 protein: CATSDVRPSTDTQYF. The CDR3 nucleotides are TGTGCCACCAGTGATGTAAGGCCTAGCACAGATACGCAGTATTTT.

The chain couples TRBV7-8 to TRBJ2-7; the match to TRBD1 covers 11 bases. Trimming at V came to 6 bases and at J to 7 bases, leaving 11 bases not matched to a gene. This CDR3 has 15 amino acids. Germline lookup yields CDR1 SGHVS and CDR2 FQNEAQ. DNA of the CDR3: TGTGCCAGCAGTCTCCCCCCGGGACAGGGGGGAGAGCAGTACTTC. Translating it yields CASSLPPGQGGEQYF.

This chain links TRBV27 with TRBJ1-6; 7 bases are a match to TRBD1. CDR1 is MNHEY and CDR2 is SMNVEV in the germline V gene (reference sequence). V lost 4 bases and J lost 11; bases outside the gene matches: 8. This CDR3 is 14 amino acids long. CDR3 protein: CASSSTGDWTPLHF. The CDR3 nucleotides are TGTGCCAGCAGTTCTACAGGGGATTGGACACCCCTCCACTTT.